This entry lists 14 T cell receptor beta chains sequenced from one sample in a study of blood T cell repertoires in COVID-19. Data came from immunoSEQ multiplex PCR; TCRdb stores just in-frame clones and leaves some out. The sample yields about 80,000 clones, roughly three quarters seen once. The sequenced sample consisted of peripheral blood. These receptors came from a man aged 70 or older with active or convalescent COVID-19.

V gene TRBV2 combines with J gene TRBJ2-5, with D possibly TRBD1 on 5 matching bases. The CDR3 runs 14 residues. Germline values: CDR1 SNHLY, CDR2 FYNNEI. The germline V and J ends were trimmed by 4 bases and 5 bases, with 14 bases remaining between them. DNA for the CDR3: TGTGCCAGCAGTGGACCGGTCAGGGTGGAGACCCAGTACTTC. It encodes CASSGPVRVETQYF.

The V and J genes are TRBV13 and TRBJ2-7; TRBD1 matches 10 bases. The CDR3 covers 19 residues. Trimming took 3 bases from V and 6 from J; bases not matched to a gene: 20. Germline CDR1 and CDR2: PRHDT and FYEKMQ (reference sequence). The CDR3 DNA follows: TGTGCCAGCAGCTTTCGGCGGACAGGGGGAGCGGGGGACCCTTCCGAGCAGTACTTC. Translating gives CASSFRRTGGAGDPSEQYF.

This chain uses TRBV6-2 or TRBV6-3 with TRBJ1-1; D is ambiguous. Germline V CDR1 and CDR2: MNHEY, SVGEGT. This CDR3 region has 14 residues. Trimming shortened V by 4 bases and J by 1 base, and 10 bases separated the two germline ends. CDR3 nucleotides: TGTGCCAGCAGTTCTGAGGGTGGGAACACTGAAGCTTTCTTT. Translation: CASSSEGGNTEAFF.

With regard to this clone: This specimen includes other DNA sequences encoding the same CDR3. The chain links TRBV6-1 to TRBJ1-3; D is perhaps TRBD1 (6 bases). V was pared by 2 bases and J by 0 bases, with 11 bases between. The CDR3 has 16 residues. In germline, CDR1 is MNHNS, CDR2 SASEGT. The CDR3: CASSEFGGSSGNTIYF. CDR3 nucleotides: TGTGCCAGCAGTGAATTTGGGGGCTCCTCTGGAAACACCATATATTTT.

This chain uses TRBV9 with TRBJ2-1, with TRBD1 identical over 9 bases. V gave up 0 bases and J gave up 9 bases; unmatched junction bases: 7. Germline CDR1 reads SGDLS; CDR2 reads YYNGEE. The CDR3 runs 15 residues. The CDR3, as DNA: TGTGCCAGCAGCGTAGAGGGGGACAGGGCTGGTGAGCAGTTCTTC. Protein: CASSVEGDRAGEQFF.

This chain joins TRBV10-3 and TRBJ1-5; D might be TRBD1 (5 bases). CDR1 ENHRY and CDR2 SYGVKD come from the germline V gene. CDR3 length: 16 residues. The CDR3 nucleotides are TGTGCTTCGTCCAGCCGGGGGGACGGACCGAATCAGCCCCAGCATTTT. Translating it yields CASSSRGDGPNQPQHF.

V and J are TRBV5-1 and TRBJ2-1; 9 nucleotides agree with TRBD2. CDR3 length: 14 amino acids. Trimming took 2 bases from V and 10 from J; bases not matched to a gene: 7. The V gene's germline CDR1 is SGHRS and CDR2 YFSETQ. The CDR3 here is CASSFGGGAGEQFF. The DNA of the CDR3 is TGCGCCAGCAGCTTTGGCGGGGGGGCAGGGGAGCAGTTCTTC. The whole variable domain, filled in from reference TRBV5-1 and TRBJ2-1, reads KAGVTQTPRYLIKTRGQQVTLSCSPISGHRSVSWYQQTPGQGLQFLFEYFSETQRNKGNFPGRFSGRQFSNSRSEMNVSTLELGDSALYLCASSFGGGAGEQFFGPGTRLTVL.

This rearrangement joins TRBV10-3 to TRBJ2-7; D gene uncertain. The CDR3 covers 12 residues. Germline-derived CDR1 and CDR2 are ENHRY and SYGVKD. V was clipped by 6 bases and J by 2 bases, with 8 bases between them. The CDR3: CAIRSETYEQYF. The CDR3 DNA sequence: TGTGCCATCAGGTCGGAGACCTACGAGCAGTACTTC.

The V and J genes are TRBV6-5 and TRBJ2-7, with 9 nucleotides matching TRBD2. CDR1 is MNHEY, CDR2 SVGAGI, per germline. Trimming cost V 7 bases and J 2 bases; bases outside gene matches: 6. The CDR3 is made up of 14 amino acids. In DNA, the CDR3 is TGTGCCAGCACCTGGGCGGGAGGGGCCTACGAGCAGTACTTC. Translation: CASTWAGGAYEQYF.

In its sample, this clone was seen a few times. This sequence joins TRBV6-5 and TRBJ2-7; 9 bases align to TRBD1. This CDR3 has 15 amino acids. The germline CDR1 and CDR2 sequences are MNHEY and SVGAGI. V shed 5 bases and J 2 bases; nucleotides not matched to a gene: 7. The chain's CDR3 is CASSQQGARPYEQYF. The CDR3 nucleotides read TGTGCCAGCAGTCAACAGGGGGCGAGGCCCTACGAGCAGTACTTC.

DNA for the CDR3: TGTGCCAGCAGCCAAGAACAGAATCGTCGCTCCTACGAGCAGTACTTC. Translating it yields CASSQEQNRRSYEQYF. This chain connects TRBV14 to TRBJ2-7, with unresolved D. Per the germline V gene, CDR1 is SGHDN and CDR2 is FVKESK. V was trimmed by 0 bases and J by 0 bases, leaving 12 bases between them. The CDR3 is 16 amino acids.

This chain connects TRBV2 to TRBJ1-1; the D gene is possibly TRBD1 (5 bases). Germline loops: CDR1 SNHLY, CDR2 FYNNEI. V dropped 6 bases and J dropped 7 bases, with 12 bases sitting between them. This CDR3 contains 12 residues. The DNA of the CDR3 is TGTGCCAGCAGAGGGGAAGGCTTTGAAGCTTTCTTT. Its protein is CASRGEGFEAFF.

Notes on this clone: A read error may account for a junction end that differs from germline. V is TRBV6-5 and J is TRBJ2-5; 12 bases agree with TRBD2. The germline CDR1 and CDR2 sequences are MNHEY and SVGAGI. This CDR3 has 14 amino acids. CDR3 sequence (DNA): TGCGCTACCCTAGCGGGGGGGAGCCAAGAGACCCAGTACTTC. It specifies CATLAGGSQETQYF.

The CDR3 DNA follows: TGTGCCAGCAAGGGACAGAGTAATGAAAAACTGTTTTTT. Translating it yields CASKGQSNEKLFF. The chain joins TRBV2 to TRBJ1-4, with TRBD1 matching over 7 bases. Germline V gene sequence: CDR1 SNHLY, CDR2 FYNNEI. J was trimmed by 4 bases and V by 7 bases; bases with no gene match: 3. This CDR3 is built from 13 residues.